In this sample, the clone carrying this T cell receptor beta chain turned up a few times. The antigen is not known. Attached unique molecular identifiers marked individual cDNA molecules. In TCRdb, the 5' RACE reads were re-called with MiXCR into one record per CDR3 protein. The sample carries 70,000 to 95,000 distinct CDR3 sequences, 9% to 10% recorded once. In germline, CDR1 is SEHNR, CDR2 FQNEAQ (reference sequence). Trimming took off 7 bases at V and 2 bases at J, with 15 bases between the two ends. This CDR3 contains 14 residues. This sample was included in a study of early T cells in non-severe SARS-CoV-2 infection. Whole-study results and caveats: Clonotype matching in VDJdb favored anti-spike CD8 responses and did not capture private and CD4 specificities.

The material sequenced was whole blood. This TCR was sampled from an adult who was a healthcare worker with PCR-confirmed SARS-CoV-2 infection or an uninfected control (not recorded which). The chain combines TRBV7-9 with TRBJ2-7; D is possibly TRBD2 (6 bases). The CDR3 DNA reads TGTGCCAGCAACGCGGGGATAGGTGCCTACGAGCAGTACTTC. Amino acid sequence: CASNAGIGAYEQYF.